Here is one TCR beta chain with its context. Its specificity is unknown. The sample belongs to a study of immune cell composition in non-small cell lung cancer. Normal lung was taken at the farthest possible site, at least 3 cm from tumour. Germline CDR1 KGHSH, CDR2 LQKENI. Trimming shortened V by 3 bases and J by 4 bases, and 18 bases separated the two germline ends. The CDR3 extends over 16 amino acids. Assay used: immunoSEQ multiplex PCR; TCRdb lists only in-frame clones, some missing. The table lists about 1,800 clones, 55% to 65% of them singletons. Study observations and caveats: Tumour-associated clones >0.5% occurred in roughly 30% of adenocarcinomas, less than 80% of squamous. Tumour TCR-beta clonality was not significantly tied to smoking pack-years. Tumour-reactive clones were not shown to match dominant in vivo tumour clones. TIL tumour reactivity correlated with maximal tumour-associated clone frequency in adenocarcinoma.

The receptor's source is a human donor with non-small cell lung cancer. The sequencing input was non-adjacent lung tissue. V is TRBV18 and J is TRBJ1-1; the D gene is possibly TRBD1 (5 bases). CDR3 amino acids: CASSPFGGASGTEAFF. DNA of the CDR3: TGTGCCAGCTCACCTTTTGGAGGGGCGTCAGGCACTGAAGCTTTCTTT.